The clone carrying this T cell receptor (beta chain) occurred a few times. Its target is not known. The data belong to a study of blood T cells in healthy people across ages. General observations from the study: Older age went with lower TCR beta diversity per million T cells, in a roughly linear way.

V lost 1 base and J lost 0, with 8 bases in between. The CDR3 contains 14 residues. Per the germline V gene, CDR1 is DFQATT and CDR2 is SNEGSKA (reference sequence). Primers used in a second PCR of roughly 6 to 11 cycles were a sample-barcoded 5' primer and a J-beta primer mix. Each cDNA molecule was tagged by a template-switch adaptor with 12 random nucleotides. TCRdb recomputed calls from the 5' RACE reads with MiXCR, one row per CDR3 protein. The table lists hundreds of thousands of distinct CDR3 sequences, 20% to 25% of them singletons. The rearrangement joins TRBV20-1 to TRBJ2-3; unclear D gene. The TCR was taken from a man aged 65 to 85 in good health. Sequenced: blood. The chain's CDR3 is CSARVPESTDTQYF. The CDR3 DNA follows: TGCAGTGCTAGAGTTCCGGAAAGCACAGATACGCAGTATTTT.